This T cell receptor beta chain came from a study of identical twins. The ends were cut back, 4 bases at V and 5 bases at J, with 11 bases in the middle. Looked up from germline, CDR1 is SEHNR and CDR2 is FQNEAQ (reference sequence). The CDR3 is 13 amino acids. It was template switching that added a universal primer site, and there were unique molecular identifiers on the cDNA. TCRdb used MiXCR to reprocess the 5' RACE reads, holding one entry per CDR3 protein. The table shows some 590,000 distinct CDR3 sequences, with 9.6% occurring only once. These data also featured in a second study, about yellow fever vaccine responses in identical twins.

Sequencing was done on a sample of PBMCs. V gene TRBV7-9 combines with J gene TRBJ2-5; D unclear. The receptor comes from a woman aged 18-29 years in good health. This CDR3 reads CASSSLLFETQYF. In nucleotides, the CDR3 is TGTGCCAGCAGCTCCCTCCTCTTTGAGACCCAGTACTTC.